The next 16 T cell receptor beta chains were all read from a single sample in a study of blood T cell repertoires in COVID-19. The repertoire was sequenced with immunoSEQ multiplex PCR; TCRdb's copy has only in-frame clones and lacks some. This sample has tens of thousands of clones, with roughly four fifths found just once. Sequences were obtained from peripheral blood. These receptors all come from a woman aged 55-75 years with acute or convalescent COVID-19.

The chain carries TRBV5-5 and TRBJ1-1; a possible D gene is TRBD1 (5 bases). This CDR3 spans 13 amino acids. Trimming removed 0 bases at V and 5 bases at J, with 8 bases between. Germline CDR1 reads SGHKS; CDR2 reads YYEKEE (reference sequence). The CDR3 region is CASSLGGGTEAFF. CDR3 sequence (DNA): TGTGCCAGCAGCTTGGGCGGGGGAACTGAAGCTTTCTTT.

The V gene is TRBV28, the J gene TRBJ1-5, with TRBD1 as a possible D gene (6 bases). Germline lookup yields CDR1 MDHEN and CDR2 SYDVKM. This CDR3 has 12 amino acids. Trimming took off 8 bases at V and 8 bases at J, with 13 bases between the two ends. CDR3 coding DNA: TGTGCCAGCTACAGGGTTCGGGAGCCCCAGCATTTT. Translating it yields CASYRVREPQHF.

The chain uses TRBV6-1 and TRBJ1-5, with 8 bases lining up with TRBD1. CDR1 MNHNS and CDR2 SASEGT come from the germline V gene. The junction had 9 bases not matched to a gene; V was cut back by 2 bases and J by 9 bases. The CDR3 has 15 residues. The CDR3, as DNA: TGTGCCAGCAGTGAAATTGGGACAGGTGACCGGCCCCAGCATTTT. Translation: CASSEIGTGDRPQHF.

V usage is TRBV3-1 (or the pseudogene TRBV3-2) and J usage is TRBJ1-1; D remains ambiguous. V was shortened by 3 bases and J by 5 bases, with 13 bases between the two germline ends. CDR3 length equals 14 residues. Germline values: CDR1 LGHDT, CDR2 YNNKEL (reference sequence). The CDR3 bases are TGTGCCAGCAGCCAGACCCTCGGGGTTACTGAAGCTTTCTTT. This encodes CASSQTLGVTEAFF.

The V and J genes are TRBV11-2 and TRBJ2-1; 16 bases map to TRBD2. Germline CDR1 and CDR2: SGHAT and FQNNGV. The CDR3 is 17 residues long. J was trimmed by 4 bases and V by 3 bases; bases with no gene match: 3. The CDR3 nucleotides read TGTGCCAGCAGCTTCCGGGGACTAGCGGGGGGGTACAATGAGCAGTTCTTC. It is translated as CASSFRGLAGGYNEQFF.

The chain recombines TRBV6-4 with TRBJ2-1; 10 bases are shared with TRBD2. V gave up 5 bases and J gave up 8 bases; unmatched junction bases: 12. CDR1 is MRHNA and CDR2 is SNTAGT in the germline V gene. This CDR3 is 16 amino acids long. The CDR3, as DNA: TGTGCCAGCAGTTTGGTGGCTAGCGGGAGTAGGGATGAGCAGTTCTTC. Translation gives CASSLVASGSRDEQFF.

Remarks on this clone: The junction departs from germline at one end; a sequencing error may be responsible. The genes are TRBV7-9 and TRBJ2-2, with TRBD1 matching 11 bases. The length of the CDR3 is 13 residues. The germline V gene has CDR1 SEHNR and CDR2 FQNEAQ (reference sequence). Here the CDR3 reads CGSRDRGTGELFF. CDR3 in DNA: TGTGGCAGCCGGGACAGGGGGACCGGGGAGCTGTTTTTT.

The CDR3 DNA sequence: TGTGCCTGGAACCCTCCCAGGTACCCCTACGAGCAGTACTTC. Translated, it gives CAWNPPRYPYEQYF. The chain links TRBV30 to TRBJ2-7; no firm D call. V was pared by 4 bases and J by 2 bases, with 15 bases between. Germline V gene data show CDR1 as GTSNPN and CDR2 as SVGIG (reference sequence). The CDR3 has 14 residues. Full variable domain (rest looked up from reference TRBV30 and TRBJ2-7): SQTIHQWPATLVQPVGSPLSLECTVEGTSNPNLYWYRQAAGRGLQLLFYSVGIGQISSEVPQNLSASRPQDRQFILSSKKLLLSDSGFYLCAWNPPRYPYEQYFGPGTRLTVT.

In this sample, this clone turned up a few times. The gene calls are TRBV28 and TRBJ1-2; D is ambiguous. V gave up 4 bases and J gave up 9 bases, with 15 bases separating them. This CDR3 is 13 amino acids long. Per the germline V gene, CDR1 is MDHEN and CDR2 is SYDVKM. The chain's CDR3 is CASSSDMDIRYTF. The DNA of the CDR3 is TGTGCCAGCAGTTCAGACATGGATATACGCTACACCTTC.

This sequence joins TRBV2 and TRBJ1-6; tentative D call: TRBD1 (6 bases). The CDR3 contains 15 residues. Germline CDR1 is SNHLY and CDR2 is FYNNEI. V was clipped by 6 bases and J by 5 bases, with 14 bases between them. Here the CDR3 reads CASRSSRGNNSPLHF. Here the CDR3 DNA reads TGTGCCAGCAGGTCCTCCAGGGGAAATAATTCACCCCTCCACTTT.

The chain employs TRBV25-1 and TRBJ2-1; 9 nucleotides match TRBD2. V dropped 6 bases and J dropped 6; count of bases not matched to a gene: 6. This CDR3 has 14 amino acids. Germline V gene data show CDR1 as MGHDK and CDR2 as SYGVNS. The CDR3 is CASRPGLAINEQFF. DNA for the CDR3: TGTGCCAGCAGGCCGGGACTAGCCATCAATGAGCAGTTCTTC.

The rearrangement uses TRBV16 and TRBJ2-3; 13 bases line up with TRBD2. Germline V lookup: CDR1 KGHSY, CDR2 FQNENV. The V segment lost 2 bases and the J segment 2 bases; nucleotides outside the gene matches: 7. The CDR3 extends over 18 amino acids. The CDR3 protein is CASSQTPGTSGDTDTQYF. The DNA for the CDR3 is TGTGCCAGCAGCCAAACCCCCGGGACTAGCGGGGACACAGATACGCAGTATTTT.

The CDR3 protein is CASSLNTGLAGVYEQYF. CDR3 nucleotides: TGCGCCAGCAGCCTGAATACGGGACTAGCGGGGGTCTACGAGCAGTACTTC. This chain joins TRBV5-1 and TRBJ2-7; 14 nucleotides agree with TRBD2. Germline CDR1 SGHRS, CDR2 YFSETQ. This CDR3 is 17 amino acids long. V was clipped by 4 bases and J by 3 bases; unmatched bases: 9.

The chain couples TRBV2 to TRBJ1-6; no firm D call. CDR3 size: 18 residues. V was pared by 0 bases and J by 1 base, with 13 bases between. The germline V gene has CDR1 SNHLY and CDR2 FYNNEI. CDR3 nucleotide sequence: TGTGCCAGCAGTGAAGCAGGTTCGGGGTCGTCCTATAATTCACCCCTCCACTTT. Its translation is CASSEAGSGSSYNSPLHF.

CDR3 residues: CASSRKPGQGIADTQYF. CDR3 in DNA: TGCGCCAGCAGCCGGAAACCGGGACAGGGGATCGCAGATACGCAGTATTTT. The chain couples TRBV4-1 to TRBJ2-3; 10 bases agree with TRBD1. Per the germline V gene, CDR1 is MGHRA and CDR2 is YSYEKL. The ends lost 4 bases at V and 4 bases at J; junction bases unmatched: 11. This CDR3 comprises 17 residues.

The chain links TRBV5-1 to TRBJ1-5, with a weak D call TRBD1 (5 bases). The CDR3 totals 14 residues. Germline CDR1 is SGHRS and CDR2 is YFSETQ. Trimming removed 2 bases from V and 7 bases from J, with 13 bases in between. The CDR3 is CASSFRGFEQPQHF. The CDR3 coding sequence is TGCGCCAGCAGCTTTCGGGGGTTTGAGCAGCCCCAGCATTTT.